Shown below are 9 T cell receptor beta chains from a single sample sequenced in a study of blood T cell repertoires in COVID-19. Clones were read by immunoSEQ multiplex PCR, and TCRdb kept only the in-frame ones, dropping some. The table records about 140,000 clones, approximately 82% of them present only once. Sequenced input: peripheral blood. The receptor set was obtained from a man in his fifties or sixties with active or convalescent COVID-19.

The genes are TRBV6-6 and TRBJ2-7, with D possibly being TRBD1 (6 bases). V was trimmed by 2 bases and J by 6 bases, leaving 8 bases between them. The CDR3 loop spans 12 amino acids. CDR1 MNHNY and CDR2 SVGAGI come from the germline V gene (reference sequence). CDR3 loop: CASSYRDTEQYV. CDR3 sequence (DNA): TGTGCCAGCAGTTACCGGGACACCGAGCAGTACGTC.

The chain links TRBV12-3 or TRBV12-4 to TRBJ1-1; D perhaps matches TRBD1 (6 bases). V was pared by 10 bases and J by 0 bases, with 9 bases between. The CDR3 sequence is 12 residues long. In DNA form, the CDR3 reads TGTGCCACTAGACAGGTGAACACTGAAGCTTTCTTT. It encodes CATRQVNTEAFF.

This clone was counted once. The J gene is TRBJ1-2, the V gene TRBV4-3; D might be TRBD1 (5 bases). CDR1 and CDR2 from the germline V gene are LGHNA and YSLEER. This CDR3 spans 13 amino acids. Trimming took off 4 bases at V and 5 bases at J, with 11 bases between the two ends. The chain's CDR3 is CASSPLKGYGYTF. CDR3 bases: TGCGCCAGCAGCCCGCTTAAGGGGTATGGCTACACCTTC.

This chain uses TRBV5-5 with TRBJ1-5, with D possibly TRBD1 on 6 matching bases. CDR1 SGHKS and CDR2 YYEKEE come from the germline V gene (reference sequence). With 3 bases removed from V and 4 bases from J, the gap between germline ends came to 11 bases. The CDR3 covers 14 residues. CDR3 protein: CASSSQGGNQPQHF. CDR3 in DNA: TGTGCCAGCAGCTCGCAAGGGGGAAATCAGCCCCAGCATTTT.

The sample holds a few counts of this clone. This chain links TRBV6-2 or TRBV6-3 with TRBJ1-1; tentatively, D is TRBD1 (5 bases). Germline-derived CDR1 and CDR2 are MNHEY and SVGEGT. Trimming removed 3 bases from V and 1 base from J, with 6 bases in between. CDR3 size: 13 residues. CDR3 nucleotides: TGTGCCAGCAGTTATACAGGGAACACTGAAGCTTTCTTT. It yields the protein CASSYTGNTEAFF.

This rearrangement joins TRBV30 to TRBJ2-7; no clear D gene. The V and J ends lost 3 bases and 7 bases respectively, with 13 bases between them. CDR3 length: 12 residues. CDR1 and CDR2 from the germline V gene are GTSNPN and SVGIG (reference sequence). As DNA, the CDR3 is TGTGCCTGGAGAGAACTGAGCTCTGAGCAGTACTTC. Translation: CAWRELSSEQYF.

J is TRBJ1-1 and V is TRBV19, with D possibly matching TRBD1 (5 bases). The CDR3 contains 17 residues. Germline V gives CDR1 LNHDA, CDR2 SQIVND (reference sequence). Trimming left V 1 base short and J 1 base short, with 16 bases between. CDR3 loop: CASSIGGRALQNTEAFF. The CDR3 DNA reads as TGTGCCAGTAGTATAGGTGGCAGGGCATTACAGAACACTGAAGCTTTCTTT.

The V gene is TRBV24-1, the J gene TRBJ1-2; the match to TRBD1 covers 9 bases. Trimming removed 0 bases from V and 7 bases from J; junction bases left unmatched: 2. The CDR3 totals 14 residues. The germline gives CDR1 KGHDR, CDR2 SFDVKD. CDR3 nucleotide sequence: TGTGCCACCAGTGATTTGGGGGACAGGGCTGGCTACACCTTC. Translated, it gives CATSDLGDRAGYTF.

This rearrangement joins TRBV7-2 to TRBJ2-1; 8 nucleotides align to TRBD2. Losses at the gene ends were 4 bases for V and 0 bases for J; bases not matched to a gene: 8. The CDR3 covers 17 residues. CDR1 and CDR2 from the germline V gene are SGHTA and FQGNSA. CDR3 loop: CASSYRTSQNSYNEQFF. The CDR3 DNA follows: TGTGCCAGCAGCTACCGGACTAGCCAGAACTCCTACAATGAGCAGTTCTTC.